This is a list of T cell receptor beta chains from one sample in a study of blood T cell repertoires in COVID-19. Clones were sequenced by immunoSEQ multiplex PCR, and TCRdb holds only the in-frame ones, with some missing. The sample lists about 390,000 clones, just under 90% occurring once. The sample consisted of PBMCs or T cells enriched from blood (not recorded which). The receptors were gathered from a woman aged 45-65 years who had recovered from COVID-19. The CDR3 runs from the conserved cysteine through the conserved F or W. D genes are given only for firm matches. Some rows mark clone size as missing; the rest say once, few, many or name a class of expanded clone.

clone_size: once
j_call: TRBJ2-5
d_call: TRBD1
v_call: TRBV6-2/TRBV6-3
cdr3_aa: CASSKQGMGETQYF
cdr3_nt: TGTGCCAGCAGTAAACAGGGGATGGGGGAGACCCAGTACTTC

clone_size: .
j_call: TRBJ1-2
d_call: TRBD1
v_call: TRBV2
cdr3_aa: CASSVEGGPSNYGYTF
cdr3_nt: TGTGCCAGCAGTGTAGAAGGGGGCCCCTCTAACTATGGCTACACCTTC

clone_size: .
j_call: TRBJ1-3
d_call: .
v_call: TRBV6-9
cdr3_aa: CASSYHSSGNTIYF
cdr3_nt: TGTGCCAGCAGTTATCACAGTTCTGGAAACACCATATATTTT

clone_size: .
j_call: TRBJ1-2
d_call: .
v_call: TRBV3-1/TRBV3-2
cdr3_aa: CASSQPGNFYGYTF
cdr3_nt: TGTGCCAGCAGCCAGCCGGGGAACTTCTATGGCTACACCTTC

clone_size: .
j_call: TRBJ1-2
d_call: TRBD1
v_call: TRBV30
cdr3_aa: CAWSSGTGDAYGYTF
cdr3_nt: TGTGCCTGGAGCTCCGGGACAGGAGATGCCTATGGCTACACCTTC

clone_size: .
j_call: TRBJ2-5
d_call: TRBD1
v_call: TRBV11-3
cdr3_aa: CASSLGTGQETQYF
cdr3_nt: TGTGCCAGCAGCTTAGGGACAGGTCAAGAGACCCAGTACTTC

clone_size: .
j_call: TRBJ2-1
d_call: TRBD2
v_call: TRBV5-8
cdr3_aa: CASSLQLAGTNEQFF
cdr3_nt: TGTGCCAGCAGCTTGCAACTAGCGGGGACCAATGAGCAGTTCTTC

clone_size: .
j_call: TRBJ1-5
d_call: .
v_call: TRBV18
cdr3_aa: CASSPGGQGNQPQHF
cdr3_nt: TGTGCCAGCTCACCGGGCGGGCAGGGCAATCAGCCCCAGCATTTT

clone_size: .
j_call: TRBJ1-2
d_call: .
v_call: TRBV28
cdr3_aa: CAAGYYGYTF
cdr3_nt: TGTGCCGCGGGGTACTATGGCTACACCTTC

clone_size: .
j_call: TRBJ2-3
d_call: .
v_call: TRBV5-1
cdr3_aa: CASRMSPGDADTQYF
cdr3_nt: TGCGCCAGCAGGATGTCCCCAGGGGACGCAGATACGCAGTATTTT

clone_size: once
j_call: TRBJ2-2
d_call: .
v_call: TRBV7-9
cdr3_aa: CASSLDGYTGELFF
cdr3_nt: TGTGCCAGCAGCTTAGACGGGTACACCGGGGAGCTGTTTTTT

clone_size: .
j_call: TRBJ1-5
d_call: TRBD1
v_call: TRBV19
cdr3_aa: CVTRETGVGSNQPQHF
cdr3_nt: TGTGTTACCAGAGAGACAGGGGTGGGATCCAATCAGCCCCAGCATTTT

clone_size: once
j_call: TRBJ2-1
d_call: TRBD2
v_call: TRBV5-4
cdr3_aa: CASSLAGGLEQFF
cdr3_nt: TGTGCCAGCAGCTTAGCGGGGGGGCTAGAGCAGTTCTTC

clone_size: .
j_call: TRBJ1-5
d_call: .
v_call: TRBV19
cdr3_aa: CATDLKGLRTGQPQHF
cdr3_nt: TGTGCCACCGATCTTAAAGGACTCAGGACGGGACAGCCCCAGCATTTT

clone_size: .
j_call: TRBJ1-1
d_call: .
v_call: TRBV27
cdr3_aa: CASRIRANTEAFF
cdr3_nt: TGTGCCAGCAGAATCAGGGCGAACACTGAAGCTTTCTTT

clone_size: .
j_call: TRBJ2-1
d_call: .
v_call: TRBV28
cdr3_aa: CASSFPGEVYNEQFF
cdr3_nt: TGTGCCAGCAGTTTCCCTGGGGAGGTTTACAATGAGCAGTTCTTC

clone_size: .
j_call: TRBJ1-3
d_call: .
v_call: TRBV15
cdr3_aa: CATSVGAVLNTIYF
cdr3_nt: TGTGCCACCAGCGTTGGAGCGGTACTAAACACCATATATTTT

clone_size: .
j_call: TRBJ2-7
d_call: TRBD2
v_call: TRBV24-1
cdr3_aa: CATSDPRGVSGQYF
cdr3_nt: TGTGCCACCAGTGATCCCCGGGGGGTTTCTGGGCAGTACTTC

clone_size: once
j_call: TRBJ2-7
d_call: TRBD1
v_call: TRBV11-2
cdr3_aa: CASSLQAGTGGYEQYF
cdr3_nt: TGTGCCAGCAGCTTACAAGCCGGGACAGGGGGCTACGAGCAGTACTTC

clone_size: .
j_call: TRBJ2-3
d_call: TRBD2
v_call: TRBV4-1
cdr3_aa: CASSQTSGDTDTQYF
cdr3_nt: TGCGCCAGCAGCCAAACTAGCGGGGACACAGATACGCAGTATTTT

clone_size: .
j_call: TRBJ2-5
d_call: .
v_call: TRBV18
cdr3_aa: CASSPAREETQYF
cdr3_nt: TGTGCCAGCTCACCAGCCAGGGAAGAGACCCAGTACTTC

clone_size: .
j_call: TRBJ1-1
d_call: .
v_call: TRBV27
cdr3_aa: CASSYRDTNTEAFF
cdr3_nt: TGTGCCAGCAGTTATCGGGACACGAACACTGAAGCTTTCTTT

clone_size: .
j_call: TRBJ1-2
d_call: .
v_call: TRBV3-1/TRBV3-2
cdr3_aa: CASSQTRENGYTF
cdr3_nt: TGTGCCAGCAGCCAGACCAGGGAAAATGGCTACACCTTC

clone_size: .
j_call: TRBJ1-5
d_call: TRBD1
v_call: TRBV20-1
cdr3_aa: CSVSTGGGGNQPQHF
cdr3_nt: TGCAGTGTTAGTACAGGGGGCGGCGGCAATCAGCCCCAGCATTTT

clone_size: few
j_call: TRBJ1-2
d_call: TRBD1
v_call: TRBV9
cdr3_aa: CASSAGTGGGYTF
cdr3_nt: TGTGCCAGCAGCGCCGGGACAGGGGGCGGCTACACCTTC

clone_size: .
j_call: TRBJ1-1
d_call: .
v_call: TRBV7-9
cdr3_aa: CASSLAGGERAFF
cdr3_nt: TGTGCCAGCAGCTTAGCAGGCGGGGAGAGGGCTTTCTTT

clone_size: .
j_call: TRBJ2-1
d_call: TRBD2
v_call: TRBV5-1
cdr3_aa: CASSGSSSGGNYNEQFF
cdr3_nt: TGCGCCAGCAGCGGTTCGTCTAGCGGGGGAAACTACAATGAGCAGTTCTTC

clone_size: .
j_call: TRBJ1-5
d_call: TRBD1
v_call: TRBV5-1
cdr3_aa: CASSWGQGGNQPQHF
cdr3_nt: TGCGCCAGCAGCTGGGGACAGGGCGGGAATCAGCCCCAGCATTTT

clone_size: once
j_call: TRBJ1-1
d_call: .
v_call: TRBV11-2
cdr3_aa: CASSMSRDLNTEAFF
cdr3_nt: TGTGCCAGCAGTATGTCAAGAGATTTGAACACTGAAGCTTTCTTT

clone_size: .
j_call: TRBJ2-7
d_call: TRBD1
v_call: TRBV6-5
cdr3_aa: CASRDRGYRSYEQYF
cdr3_nt: TGTGCCAGCAGGGACAGGGGATATCGCTCCTACGAGCAGTACTTC

clone_size: .
j_call: TRBJ1-1
d_call: .
v_call: TRBV5-5
cdr3_aa: CASSVETANTEAFF
cdr3_nt: TGTGCCAGCAGCGTCGAGACAGCGAACACTGAAGCTTTCTTT

clone_size: .
j_call: TRBJ1-6
d_call: .
v_call: TRBV27
cdr3_aa: CASSLKGSRRNSPLHF
cdr3_nt: TGTGCCAGCAGTTTAAAAGGGTCTCGGAGGAATTCACCCCTCCACTTT

clone_size: .
j_call: TRBJ2-7
d_call: TRBD1
v_call: TRBV7-2
cdr3_aa: CASSRKTGDSYEQYF
cdr3_nt: TGTGCCAGCAGTCGCAAGACAGGGGACTCCTACGAGCAGTACTTC

clone_size: .
j_call: TRBJ1-5
d_call: .
v_call: TRBV6-6
cdr3_aa: CASRDAGLGQPQHF
cdr3_nt: TGTGCCAGCAGGGATGCCGGTCTCGGGCAGCCCCAGCATTTT

clone_size: .
j_call: TRBJ1-5
d_call: TRBD1
v_call: TRBV27
cdr3_aa: CASSARQGGQPQHF
cdr3_nt: TGTGCCAGCAGTGCAAGACAGGGCGGCCAGCCCCAGCATTTT

clone_size: .
j_call: TRBJ1-6
d_call: .
v_call: TRBV2
cdr3_aa: CASRARVGNSPLHF
cdr3_nt: TGTGCCAGCAGGGCCAGGGTTGGTAATTCACCCCTCCACTTT

clone_size: .
j_call: TRBJ1-6
d_call: .
v_call: TRBV7-3
cdr3_aa: CASTHTPEVSNSPLHF
cdr3_nt: TGTGCCAGCACCCATACCCCCGAGGTCAGTAATTCACCCCTCCACTTT

clone_size: .
j_call: TRBJ2-5
d_call: TRBD2
v_call: TRBV9
cdr3_aa: CASSARLAGGQETQYF
cdr3_nt: TGTGCCAGCAGCGCCCGTTTAGCGGGGGGCCAAGAGACCCAGTACTTC